The 20 T cell receptor beta chains below come from one sample, sequenced in a study of blood T cell repertoires in COVID-19. Here immunoSEQ multiplex PCR was the method, and the copy in TCRdb shows in-frame clones only, minus some. The profile shows under 350,000 clones, 85% to 90% of them singletons. The sequenced sample consisted of peripheral blood. The receptor source for this set is a man aged 35-49 years with acute or convalescent COVID-19.

The chain joins TRBV30 to TRBJ2-1, with D tentatively TRBD2 (6 bases). The V and J ends lost 1 base and 8 bases respectively, with 21 bases between them. From germline, CDR1 is GTSNPN and CDR2 SVGIG (reference sequence). This CDR3 is built from 16 residues. CDR3 loop: CAWSEFGAGRGDEQFF. As DNA, the CDR3 is TGTGCCTGGAGTGAATTCGGGGCGGGGCGAGGGGATGAGCAGTTCTTC.

This clone was seen once. The V gene is TRBV15, the J gene TRBJ1-1, with D perhaps matching TRBD1 (6 bases). The CDR3 has 13 amino acids. Germline lookup yields CDR1 LNHNV and CDR2 YYDKDF (reference sequence). Trimming stripped 6 bases from V and 0 bases from J, with 8 bases between. CDR3 region: CATRTGLNTEAFF. In nucleotides, the CDR3 is TGTGCCACCAGGACAGGATTGAACACTGAAGCTTTCTTT.

V and J are TRBV19 and TRBJ1-2; a weak D match, TRBD1 (6 bases). The CDR3 extends over 13 amino acids. Per germline, CDR1 LNHDA and CDR2 SQIVND (reference sequence). The ends were cut back, 5 bases at V and 1 base at J, with 8 bases in the middle. CDR3 nucleotide sequence: TGTGCCAGTAGTCTGGACAGTAACTATGGCTACACCTTC. Translated, it gives CASSLDSNYGYTF.

This clone was counted once. The chain uses TRBV30 and TRBJ2-3; 7 bases agree with TRBD1. The CDR3 extends over 14 amino acids. Germline trimming cut 1 base from V and 1 base from J; bases unmatched to any gene: 2. Germline CDR1 reads GTSNPN; CDR2 reads SVGIG (reference sequence). CDR3 protein: CAWSATGGTDTQYF. The CDR3 nucleotides are TGTGCCTGGAGTGCCACAGGGGGCACAGATACGCAGTATTTT.

The chain links TRBV24-1 to TRBJ1-2, with 12 bases aligning to TRBD1. In germline, CDR1 is KGHDR, CDR2 SFDVKD. The CDR3 extends over 16 amino acids. V shed 2 bases, J shed 7 bases, and the junction held 7 bases outside the gene matches. CDR3 in amino acids: CATSDSSGQGAGGYTF. For the CDR3, the DNA is TGTGCCACCAGTGATTCTTCGGGACAGGGGGCTGGTGGCTACACCTTC.

J is TRBJ1-2 and V is TRBV11-2; TRBD1 aligns across 8 bases. CDR1 and CDR2 (germline): SGHAT, FQNNGV. This CDR3 is 11 amino acids long. V gave up 5 bases and J gave up 13 bases; unmatched junction bases: 6. This CDR3 reads CASSLWTGITF. The CDR3 DNA sequence: TGTGCCAGCAGCCTGTGGACAGGGATCACCTTC. The full variable domain, with the rest looked up from reference TRBV11-2 and TRBJ1-2, is EAGVAQSPRYKIIEKRQSVAFWCNPISGHATLYWYQQILGQGPKLLIQFQNNGVVDDSQLPKDRFSAERLKGVDSTLKIQPAKLEDSAVYLCASSLWTGITFGSGTRLTVV.

CDR3 in DNA: TGTGCCAGCAGTCAGACAGGGACCTATGGCTACACCTTC. It specifies CASSQTGTYGYTF. The rearrangement uses TRBV12-3 or TRBV12-4 and TRBJ1-2; 7 bases match TRBD1. CDR3 size: 13 residues. With V trimmed by 5 bases and J by 4 bases, 4 bases remained unmatched.

The V call is TRBV9, the J call TRBJ1-2, with 8 bases lining up with TRBD1. There are 16 residues in the CDR3. Germline values: CDR1 SGDLS, CDR2 YYNGEE. J lost 5 bases, V lost 0 bases, and 9 bases had no gene match. In DNA form, the CDR3 reads TGTGCCAGCAGCGTAGCCCCTTCGGACAGGGTTTATGGCTACACCTTC. Protein sequence: CASSVAPSDRVYGYTF.

The table lists this clone with a count of one. This chain joins TRBV11-3 and TRBJ2-1; perhaps TRBD1 as D (6 bases). V was pared by 3 bases and J by 4 bases, with 10 bases between. Germline V gene lookup returns CDR1 SGHNT and CDR2 YENEEA. The CDR3 is 14 residues long. CDR3 in amino acids: CASSLTGAYNEQFF. In DNA form, the CDR3 reads TGTGCCAGCAGCTTGACAGGAGCATACAATGAGCAGTTCTTC.

The chain uses TRBV5-1 and TRBJ2-1; 10 bases align to TRBD1. Germline values: CDR1 SGHRS, CDR2 YFSETQ. Trimming at V came to 10 bases and at J to 9 bases, leaving 22 bases not matched to a gene. The CDR3 is made up of 17 amino acids. CDR3 amino acids: CASSDLRDRGNIGEQFF. The CDR3 DNA follows: TGCGCCTCATCTGACCTCCGGGACAGGGGAAATATTGGTGAGCAGTTCTTC.

The count of this clone is one. The chain joins TRBV21-1 to TRBJ1-1; the table names TRBD1, a call not compared with the DNA. TRBV21-1 represents a pseudogene. The CDR3 sequence is 19 residues long. The CDR3 region has the DNA TGTGCCAGCAGCAAAAGGGGGACCCTGCCGACAGATATGAACACTGAAGCTTTCTTT. It translates to CASSKRGTLPTDMNTEAFF.

The rearrangement joins TRBV2 to TRBJ2-7; D gene ambiguous. The CDR3 spans 11 residues. The germline V gene has CDR1 SNHLY and CDR2 FYNNEI. V lost 5 bases, J lost 6 bases, and 8 bases lay in between. CDR3 DNA: TGTGCCAGCAGTCTAACAGCCGAGCAGTACTTC. It translates to CASSLTAEQYF. The whole variable domain, remainder taken from reference TRBV2 and TRBJ2-7, is EPEVTQTPSHQVTQMGQEVILRCVPISNHLYFYWYRQILGQKVEFLVSFYNNEISEKSEIFDDQFSVERPDGSNFTLKIRSTKLEDSAMYFCASSLTAEQYFGPGTRLTVT.

This sequence joins TRBV6-6 and TRBJ2-2; the D gene is possibly TRBD2 (5 bases). Germline V gene lookup returns CDR1 MNHNY and CDR2 SVGAGI (reference sequence). The CDR3 length is 15 residues. Trimming took 9 bases from V and 1 from J, leaving 15 bases between them. CDR3 DNA: TGTGCCAGTTATAGGGAGACGTTGAACACCGGGGAGCTGTTTTTT. Protein sequence: CASYRETLNTGELFF.

This chain links TRBV10-3 with TRBJ1-3, with a weak D call TRBD1 (5 bases). This CDR3 region has 15 residues. Germline-derived CDR1 and CDR2 are ENHRY and SYGVKD. Deletions cut 2 bases from V and 0 bases from J, with 8 bases between. CDR3 DNA sequence: TGTGCCATCAGTGAGACAGGACGCTCTGGAAACACCATATATTTT. This translates into CAISETGRSGNTIYF.

This chain links TRBV19 with TRBJ2-2, with D maybe TRBD1 (5 bases). This CDR3 contains 14 residues. V was cut by 4 bases and J by 4 bases, with 10 bases left in between. CDR1 is LNHDA, CDR2 SQIVND, per germline (reference sequence). The CDR3 bases are TGTGCCAGTAGTAACAGGCAGGTCACCGGGGAGCTGTTTTTT. Encoded protein: CASSNRQVTGELFF.

This clone was counted once. This rearrangement joins TRBV13 to TRBJ2-1; TRBD1 agrees at 7 bases. CDR1 is PRHDT and CDR2 is FYEKMQ in the germline V gene (reference sequence). V lost 2 bases to trimming and J lost 4 bases; unmatched junction nucleotides: 8. This CDR3 is 16 amino acids long. The CDR3 sequence: CASSLYLTGSYNEQFF. CDR3 nucleotide sequence: TGTGCCAGCAGCTTATACCTGACAGGGAGTTACAATGAGCAGTTCTTC.

The CDR3 DNA sequence: TGCGCCAGCAGCCCATTGACAGGGGGGAACACTGAAGCTTTCTTT. Protein: CASSPLTGGNTEAFF. The V and J genes are TRBV5-1 and TRBJ1-1; 9 bases map to TRBD1. The ends lost 4 bases at V and 1 base at J; junction bases unmatched: 5. The CDR3 sequence is 15 residues long. Germline lookup yields CDR1 SGHRS and CDR2 YFSETQ.

CDR3 nucleotide sequence: TGTGCCAGCAGTTGGACCGGGACTGCACAGTACTTC. This gives the protein CASSWTGTAQYF. This chain uses TRBV12-3 or TRBV12-4 with TRBJ2-5; perhaps TRBD2 as D (6 bases). This CDR3 region has 12 residues. With 4 bases removed from V and 11 bases from J, the gap between germline ends came to 14 bases.

The chain carries TRBV5-4 and TRBJ1-6, with D possibly TRBD1 on 6 matching bases. CDR3 size: 15 residues. The V and J ends lost 4 bases and 7 bases respectively, with 15 bases between them. Germline CDR1 is SGHNT and CDR2 is YYREEE (reference sequence). CDR3 protein: CASSGGGSGNSPLHF. CDR3 in DNA: TGTGCCAGCAGCGGGGGGGGCTCTGGAAATTCACCCCTCCACTTT.

The V and J genes are TRBV7-3 and TRBJ2-3, with 10 bases lining up with TRBD2. The V segment lost 4 bases and the J segment 6 bases; nucleotides outside the gene matches: 7. The CDR3 runs 15 residues. Germline lookup yields CDR1 SGHTA and CDR2 FQGTGA. The CDR3 DNA reads TGTGCCAGCAGCTCTCAGCGGGGGGGCCAGGATACGCAGTATTTT. It specifies CASSSQRGGQDTQYF.